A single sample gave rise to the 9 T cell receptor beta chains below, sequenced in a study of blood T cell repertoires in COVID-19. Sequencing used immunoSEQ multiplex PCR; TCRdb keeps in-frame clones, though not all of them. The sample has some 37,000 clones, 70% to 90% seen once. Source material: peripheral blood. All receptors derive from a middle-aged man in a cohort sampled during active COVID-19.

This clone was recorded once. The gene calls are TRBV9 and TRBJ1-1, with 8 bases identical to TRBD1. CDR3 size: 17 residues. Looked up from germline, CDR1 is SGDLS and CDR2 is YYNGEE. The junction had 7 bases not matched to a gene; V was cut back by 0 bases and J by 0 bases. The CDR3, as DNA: TGTGCCAGCAGCGTAGAGGGACAGGCGGGTATGAACACTGAAGCTTTCTTT. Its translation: CASSVEGQAGMNTEAFF.

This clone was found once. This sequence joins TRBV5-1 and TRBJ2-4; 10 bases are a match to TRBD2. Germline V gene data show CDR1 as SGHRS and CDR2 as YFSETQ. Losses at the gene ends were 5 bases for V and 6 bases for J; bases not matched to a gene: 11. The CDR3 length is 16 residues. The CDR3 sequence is CASRVSSGSMRNIQYF. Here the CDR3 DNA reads TGCGCCAGCAGGGTCTCTAGCGGGAGTATGAGAAACATTCAGTACTTC.

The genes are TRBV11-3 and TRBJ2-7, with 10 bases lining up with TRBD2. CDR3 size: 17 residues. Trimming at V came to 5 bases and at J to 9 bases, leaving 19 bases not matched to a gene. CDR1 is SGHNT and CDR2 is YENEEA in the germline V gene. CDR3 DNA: TGTGCCAGCAGCCTCCCCCCGGGAGAAAGCGGGGGGGCCCCGCAGTACTTC. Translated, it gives CASSLPPGESGGAPQYF. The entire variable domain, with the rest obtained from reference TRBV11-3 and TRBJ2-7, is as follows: EAGVVQSPRYKIIEKKQPVAFWCNPISGHNTLYWYLQNLGQGPELLIRYENEEAVDDSQLPKDRFSAERLKGVDSTLKIQPAELGDSAVYLCASSLPPGESGGAPQYFGPGTRLTVT.

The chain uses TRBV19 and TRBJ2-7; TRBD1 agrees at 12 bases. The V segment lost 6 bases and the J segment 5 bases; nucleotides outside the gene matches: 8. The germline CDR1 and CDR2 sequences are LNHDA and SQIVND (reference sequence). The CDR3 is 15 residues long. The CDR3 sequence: CASRGGGTGGHEQYF. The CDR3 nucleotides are TGTGCCAGTAGGGGCGGAGGGACAGGGGGCCACGAGCAGTACTTC.

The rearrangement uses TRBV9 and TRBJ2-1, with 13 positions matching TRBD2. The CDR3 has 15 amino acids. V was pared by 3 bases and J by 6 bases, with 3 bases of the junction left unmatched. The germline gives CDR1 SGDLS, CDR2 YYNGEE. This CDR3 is CASSAGLAGSNEQFF. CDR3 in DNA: TGTGCCAGCAGCGCGGGACTAGCGGGATCCAATGAGCAGTTCTTC.

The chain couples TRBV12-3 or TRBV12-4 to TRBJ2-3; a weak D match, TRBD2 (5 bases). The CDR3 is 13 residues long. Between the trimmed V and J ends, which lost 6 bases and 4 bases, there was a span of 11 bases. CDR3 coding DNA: TGTGCCAGCAGACAACTAGGCGCAGATACGCAGTATTTT. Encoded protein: CASRQLGADTQYF.

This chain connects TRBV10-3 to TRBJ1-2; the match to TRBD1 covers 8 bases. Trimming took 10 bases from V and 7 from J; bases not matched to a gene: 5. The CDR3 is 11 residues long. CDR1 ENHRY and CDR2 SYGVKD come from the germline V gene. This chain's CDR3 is CASQGALGYTF. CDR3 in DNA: TGTGCCAGTCAGGGGGCCCTTGGCTACACCTTC.

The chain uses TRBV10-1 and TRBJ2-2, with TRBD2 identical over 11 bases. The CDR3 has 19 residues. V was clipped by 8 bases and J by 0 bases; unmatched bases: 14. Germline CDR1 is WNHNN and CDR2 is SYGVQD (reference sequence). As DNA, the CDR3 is TGCGCCAGCCTTGATCCCGGGACTAGCGGATTATCGAACACCGGGGAGCTGTTTTTT. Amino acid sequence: CASLDPGTSGLSNTGELFF.

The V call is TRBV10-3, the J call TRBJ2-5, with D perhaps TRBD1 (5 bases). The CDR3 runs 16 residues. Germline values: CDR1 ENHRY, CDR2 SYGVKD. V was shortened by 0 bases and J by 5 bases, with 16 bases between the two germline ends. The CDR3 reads CAISESWAQPGETQYF. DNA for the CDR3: TGTGCCATCAGTGAGTCGTGGGCCCAGCCAGGGGAGACCCAGTACTTC.